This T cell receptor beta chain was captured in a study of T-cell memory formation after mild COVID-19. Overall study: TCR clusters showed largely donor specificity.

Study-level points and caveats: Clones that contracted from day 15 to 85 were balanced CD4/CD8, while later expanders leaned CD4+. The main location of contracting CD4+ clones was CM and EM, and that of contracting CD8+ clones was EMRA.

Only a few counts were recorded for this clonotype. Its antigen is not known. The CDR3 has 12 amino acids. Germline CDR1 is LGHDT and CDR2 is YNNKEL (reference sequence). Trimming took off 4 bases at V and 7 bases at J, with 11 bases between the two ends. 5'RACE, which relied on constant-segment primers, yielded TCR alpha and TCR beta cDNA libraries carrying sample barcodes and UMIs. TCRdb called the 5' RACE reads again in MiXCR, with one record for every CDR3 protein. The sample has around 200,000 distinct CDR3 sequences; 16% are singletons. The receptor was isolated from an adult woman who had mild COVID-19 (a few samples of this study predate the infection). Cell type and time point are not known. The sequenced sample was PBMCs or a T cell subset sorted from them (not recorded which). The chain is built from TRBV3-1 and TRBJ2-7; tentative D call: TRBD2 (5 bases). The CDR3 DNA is TGTGCCAGCAGCCCAGCCGGAGGAGAGCAGTACTTC. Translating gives CASSPAGGEQYF.